This T cell receptor beta chain was recovered during a study of blood T cell repertoires in COVID-19. Study context: PBMCs, B-cell-depleted T cells, or T cells were the source of the cDNA or gDNA that made up the material.

How the authors handled the data: For nucleated cells, counts were estimated from reference gene primer amplification. Produced via immunoSEQ multiplex PCR; TCRdb's table is partial and in-frame only. V and J calls plus clone size are reproduced from that table; the DNA served to infer D and trimming. The sample shows about 170,000 clones, about 80% of them seen only once. V lost 4 bases, J lost 1 base, and 13 bases stayed unmatched. CDR3 size: 19 residues. From germline, CDR1 is MNHEY and CDR2 SMNVEV (reference sequence). The V gene is TRBV27, the J gene TRBJ2-5, with 12 bases matching TRBD2. The TCR comes from a human donor with acute or convalescent COVID-19. The donor label of this sample is uncertain. The sample consisted of peripheral blood. The CDR3, as DNA: TGTGCCAGCAGTTCTTGGACCCAAGGGACTAGCGGGCTCCAAGAGACCCAGTACTTC. Translating gives CASSSWTQGTSGLQETQYF.